This is a list of T cell receptor beta chains from one sample in a study of beta chain features in type 1 diabetes. Using immunoSEQ multiplex PCR, the repertoire was profiled, and TCRdb retains in-frame clones only, with some absent. The data hold hundreds of thousands of clones, with around 30% observed a single time. The sample was naive CD4+ T cells from blood. These receptors were taken from a man younger than 35 in good health. CDR3s include the opening cysteine and the closing phenylalanine or tryptophan. Fields, in order: clone size, V gene, J gene, D gene, CDR3 protein, CDR3 DNA. A D gene is named only where the DNA matches it firmly. A clone size is listed for some rows: how often the clone was seen (once, few, many), or a class if it is expanded.

abundance: few
v_gene: TRBV27
j_gene: TRBJ2-5
d_gene: TRBD2
CDR3aa: CASSLSPGLAGGQETQYF
CDR3nt: TGTGCCAGCAGTTTATCACCGGGACTAGCGGGAGGGCAAGAGACCCAGTACTTC

abundance: once
v_gene: TRBV30
j_gene: TRBJ1-4
d_gene: TRBD1
CDR3aa: CAWSVTGRGQFF
CDR3nt: TGTGCCTGGAGTGTAACGGGCAGGGGGCAGTTTTTT

abundance: few
v_gene: TRBV30
j_gene: TRBJ1-1
d_gene: .
CDR3aa: CAWTAARTANTEAFF
CDR3nt: TGTGCCTGGACTGCGGCTCGGACAGCAAACACTGAAGCTTTCTTT

abundance: .
v_gene: TRBV6-6
j_gene: TRBJ1-5
d_gene: .
CDR3aa: CASSGGVRPQHF
CDR3nt: TGTGCCAGCAGTGGGGGGGTCAGGCCCCAGCATTTT

abundance: .
v_gene: TRBV27
j_gene: TRBJ2-7
d_gene: .
CDR3aa: CASSNDWGEEQYF
CDR3nt: TGTGCCAGCAGTAACGACTGGGGGGAAGAGCAGTACTTC

abundance: .
v_gene: TRBV25-1
j_gene: TRBJ2-2
d_gene: .
CDR3aa: CASSESWITGELFF
CDR3nt: TGTGCCAGCAGTGAATCCTGGATAACCGGGGAGCTGTTTTTT

abundance: .
v_gene: TRBV29-1
j_gene: TRBJ1-4
d_gene: .
CDR3aa: CSVEIKADEKLFF
CDR3nt: TGCAGCGTTGAAATCAAGGCCGATGAAAAACTGTTTTTT

abundance: .
v_gene: TRBV14
j_gene: TRBJ1-1
d_gene: .
CDR3aa: CASSPRGGNTEAFF
CDR3nt: TGTGCCAGCAGCCCCCGTGGAGGGAACACTGAAGCTTTCTTT

abundance: .
v_gene: TRBV5-4
j_gene: TRBJ2-3
d_gene: TRBD2
CDR3aa: CASSWGSRASGGTDTQYF
CDR3nt: TGTGCCAGCAGCTGGGGGAGTCGGGCTAGCGGGGGCACAGATACGCAGTATTTT

abundance: .
v_gene: TRBV30
j_gene: TRBJ2-7
d_gene: .
CDR3aa: CAWSRDIPYEQYF
CDR3nt: TGTGCCTGGAGCCGGGACATACCCTACGAGCAGTACTTC

abundance: few
v_gene: TRBV14
j_gene: TRBJ2-3
d_gene: .
CDR3aa: CASSHERTTDTQYF
CDR3nt: TGTGCCAGCAGCCATGAACGGACCACAGATACGCAGTATTTT

abundance: .
v_gene: TRBV7-8
j_gene: TRBJ2-3
d_gene: TRBD1
CDR3aa: CASSLGQVGADTQYF
CDR3nt: TGTGCCAGCAGCTTGGGACAGGTTGGCGCAGATACGCAGTATTTT

abundance: few
v_gene: TRBV7-2
j_gene: TRBJ2-1
d_gene: TRBD1
CDR3aa: CASSPLPGQGEHNEQFF
CDR3nt: TGTGCCAGCAGCCCGCTCCCGGGACAGGGGGAACACAATGAGCAGTTCTTC

abundance: .
v_gene: TRBV25-1
j_gene: TRBJ1-5
d_gene: TRBD1
CDR3aa: CASAPGGKGNQPQHF
CDR3nt: TGTGCCAGCGCCCCAGGGGGTAAGGGCAATCAGCCCCAGCATTTT

abundance: .
v_gene: TRBV4-1
j_gene: TRBJ1-2
d_gene: TRBD1
CDR3aa: CASSSPGGPRAGYTF
CDR3nt: TGCGCCAGCAGCTCGCCAGGGGGGCCACGGGCTGGCTACACCTTC

abundance: .
v_gene: TRBV15
j_gene: TRBJ2-7
d_gene: .
CDR3aa: CATSSLHGSYEQYF
CDR3nt: TGTGCCACCAGCTCACTACATGGATCCTACGAGCAGTACTTC

abundance: many
v_gene: TRBV10-3
j_gene: TRBJ2-4
d_gene: .
CDR3aa: CAISVSGDIQYF
CDR3nt: TGTGCCATCAGTGTGTCTGGGGACATTCAGTACTTC

abundance: few
v_gene: TRBV19
j_gene: TRBJ2-7
d_gene: .
CDR3aa: CASGSYEQYF
CDR3nt: TGTGCCAGTGGTTCCTACGAGCAGTACTTC

abundance: .
v_gene: TRBV30
j_gene: TRBJ2-7
d_gene: .
CDR3aa: CAWSLAVSYEQYF
CDR3nt: TGTGCCTGGAGTTTAGCTGTATCCTACGAGCAGTACTTC

abundance: few
v_gene: TRBV30
j_gene: TRBJ2-2
d_gene: .
CDR3aa: CAWRPGLLTGELFF
CDR3nt: TGTGCCTGGAGGCCGGGACTTCTCACCGGGGAGCTGTTTTTT

abundance: .
v_gene: TRBV4-1
j_gene: TRBJ2-7
d_gene: .
CDR3aa: CASSQLGGSSYEQYF
CDR3nt: TGCGCCAGCAGCCAGCTCGGGGGTAGCTCCTACGAGCAGTACTTC

abundance: .
v_gene: TRBV4-2
j_gene: TRBJ2-3
d_gene: TRBD2
CDR3aa: CASSQSSGYTDTQYF
CDR3nt: TGTGCCAGCAGCCAATCTAGCGGTTACACAGATACGCAGTATTTT

abundance: few
v_gene: TRBV10-3
j_gene: TRBJ2-1
d_gene: TRBD2
CDR3aa: CAIGLAGGSSWNEQFF
CDR3nt: TGTGCCATCGGGCTAGCGGGAGGCTCGAGCTGGAATGAGCAGTTCTTC

abundance: .
v_gene: TRBV10-3
j_gene: TRBJ2-7
d_gene: TRBD1
CDR3aa: CAVGQVRGEQYF
CDR3nt: TGTGCCGTCGGACAGGTCCGCGGGGAGCAGTACTTC

abundance: .
v_gene: TRBV19
j_gene: TRBJ1-5
d_gene: TRBD1
CDR3aa: CASSIPRGQGNQPQHF
CDR3nt: TGTGCCAGTAGTATACCCAGGGGGCAAGGCAATCAGCCCCAGCATTTT

abundance: .
v_gene: TRBV10-3
j_gene: TRBJ2-1
d_gene: TRBD1
CDR3aa: CAISESQGAKVEQFF
CDR3nt: TGTGCCATCAGTGAGAGCCAGGGGGCGAAGGTTGAGCAGTTCTTC

abundance: few
v_gene: TRBV7-2
j_gene: TRBJ2-1
d_gene: .
CDR3aa: CASSRGSYNEQFF
CDR3nt: TGTGCCAGCAGTAGGGGTTCCTACAATGAGCAGTTCTTC

abundance: few
v_gene: TRBV5-4
j_gene: TRBJ2-3
d_gene: TRBD2
CDR3aa: CASSRPQAGTSDTQYF
CDR3nt: TGTGCCAGCAGCCGGCCGCAAGCGGGGACGTCAGATACGCAGTATTTT

abundance: .
v_gene: TRBV10-3
j_gene: TRBJ2-1
d_gene: TRBD2
CDR3aa: CATSSVAGVGNEQFF
CDR3nt: TGTGCCACCAGCAGCGTAGCGGGAGTTGGTAATGAGCAGTTCTTC

abundance: .
v_gene: TRBV5-1
j_gene: TRBJ2-3
d_gene: TRBD2
CDR3aa: CASSPVAGGSTDTQYF
CDR3nt: TGCGCCAGCAGCCCGGTAGCGGGAGGAAGCACAGATACGCAGTATTTT

abundance: few
v_gene: TRBV6-5
j_gene: TRBJ2-1
d_gene: TRBD2
CDR3aa: CASSYAGVGNEQFF
CDR3nt: TGTGCCAGCAGTTACGCGGGAGTTGGCAATGAGCAGTTCTTC

abundance: .
v_gene: TRBV28
j_gene: TRBJ2-7
d_gene: TRBD1
CDR3aa: CAISDRVSYEQYF
CDR3nt: TGTGCCATCTCGGACAGGGTATCCTACGAGCAGTACTTC

abundance: few
v_gene: TRBV30
j_gene: TRBJ1-1
d_gene: .
CDR3aa: CAWSVGRDTEAFF
CDR3nt: TGTGCCTGGAGCGTCGGAAGGGACACTGAAGCTTTCTTT

abundance: .
v_gene: TRBV4-1
j_gene: TRBJ1-5
d_gene: .
CDR3aa: CASSQEARQPQHF
CDR3nt: TGCGCCAGCAGCCAAGAGGCTCGACAGCCCCAGCATTTT

abundance: .
v_gene: TRBV7-3
j_gene: TRBJ2-3
d_gene: TRBD1
CDR3aa: CASSSTGVDTQYF
CDR3nt: TGTGCCAGCAGCTCGACAGGGGTAGATACGCAGTATTTT

abundance: few
v_gene: TRBV6-1
j_gene: TRBJ2-1
d_gene: .
CDR3aa: CASRRDTLSYNEQFF
CDR3nt: TGTGCCAGCAGGCGGGACACCCTCTCCTACAATGAGCAGTTCTTC

abundance: .
v_gene: TRBV5-1
j_gene: TRBJ1-3
d_gene: .
CDR3aa: CASSSLGVVSGNTIYF
CDR3nt: TGCGCCAGCAGCTCACTGGGCGTCGTCTCTGGAAACACCATATATTTT

abundance: .
v_gene: TRBV5-6
j_gene: TRBJ2-1
d_gene: .
CDR3aa: CASSWESSYNEQFF
CDR3nt: TGTGCCAGCAGCTGGGAAAGCTCCTACAATGAGCAGTTCTTC

abundance: .
v_gene: TRBV30
j_gene: TRBJ2-3
d_gene: TRBD1
CDR3aa: CAWSGQGTTDTQYF
CDR3nt: TGTGCCTGGAGCGGACAGGGTACCACAGATACGCAGTATTTT

abundance: .
v_gene: TRBV29-1
j_gene: TRBJ2-4
d_gene: .
CDR3aa: CSVGGSVNKNIQYF
CDR3nt: TGCAGCGTTGGGGGTAGTGTGAACAAAAACATTCAGTACTTC

abundance: few
v_gene: TRBV9
j_gene: TRBJ1-2
d_gene: TRBD1
CDR3aa: CASSDLGQNYGYTF
CDR3nt: TGTGCCAGCAGCGACCTGGGACAGAACTATGGCTACACCTTC

abundance: .
v_gene: TRBV30
j_gene: TRBJ2-1
d_gene: .
CDR3aa: CAWSVRRASNEQFF
CDR3nt: TGTGCCTGGAGTGTACGCAGGGCGAGCAATGAGCAGTTCTTC

abundance: .
v_gene: TRBV2
j_gene: TRBJ1-5
d_gene: TRBD1
CDR3aa: CASSWETGNQPQHF
CDR3nt: TGTGCCAGCAGTTGGGAGACAGGGAATCAGCCCCAGCATTTT

abundance: .
v_gene: TRBV30
j_gene: TRBJ2-5
d_gene: .
CDR3aa: CAWSLRANPFRETQYF
CDR3nt: TGTGCCTGGAGCCTACGGGCTAACCCCTTCAGGGAGACCCAGTACTTC

abundance: .
v_gene: TRBV4-3
j_gene: TRBJ1-5
d_gene: .
CDR3aa: CASSQGMGERPQHF
CDR3nt: TGCGCCAGCAGCCAAGGGATGGGGGAGCGGCCCCAGCATTTT

abundance: .
v_gene: TRBV28
j_gene: TRBJ2-4
d_gene: .
CDR3aa: CASSLLQGKNIQYF
CDR3nt: TGTGCCAGCAGTTTATTACAGGGAAAAAACATTCAGTACTTC

abundance: few
v_gene: TRBV30
j_gene: TRBJ2-2
d_gene: .
CDR3aa: CACQKSNTGELFF
CDR3nt: TGTGCCTGCCAAAAATCGAACACCGGGGAGCTGTTTTTT

abundance: .
v_gene: TRBV4-3
j_gene: TRBJ2-7
d_gene: .
CDR3aa: CASSQDYRYEQYF
CDR3nt: TGCGCCAGCAGCCAAGATTACCGCTACGAGCAGTACTTC